Below are 27 T cell receptor beta chains sequenced from a single sample in a study of blood T cell repertoires in COVID-19. Produced via immunoSEQ multiplex PCR; TCRdb's table is partial and in-frame only. The sample records approximately 80,000 clones, under 85% being singletons. Sequencing was done on a sample of peripheral blood. These receptors came from a human donor in a cohort sampled during active COVID-19.

CDR3 region: CASSLAYSGGSTSTDTQYF. CDR3 coding DNA: TGCGCCAGCAGCTTGGCATATAGCGGGGGGTCCACTAGCACAGATACGCAGTATTTT. V usage is TRBV5-1 and J usage is TRBJ2-3; 10 bases align to TRBD2. Germline CDR1 SGHRS, CDR2 YFSETQ. Trimming removed 0 bases from V and 0 bases from J; junction bases left unmatched: 10. This CDR3 region has 19 residues.

The chain carries TRBV2 and TRBJ1-1; maybe TRBD1 (6 bases). Trimming took 4 bases from V and 5 from J, leaving 14 bases between them. This CDR3 region has 14 residues. Germline CDR1 and CDR2: SNHLY and FYNNEI. CDR3 nucleotides: TGTGCCAGCAGTGCCATAGGGGGAAGGACTGAAGCTTTCTTT. Encoded protein: CASSAIGGRTEAFF.

The V gene is TRBV5-1, the J gene TRBJ1-5; the match to TRBD1 covers 9 bases. J lost 7 bases, V lost 3 bases, and 5 bases had no gene match. Germline-derived CDR1 and CDR2 are SGHRS and YFSETQ. This CDR3 region has 14 residues. CDR3 bases: TGCGCCAGCAGCTCGACAGGGGGGGACCAGCCCCAGCATTTT. This gives the protein CASSSTGGDQPQHF. The full variable domain, its missing parts supplied by reference TRBV5-1 and TRBJ1-5, is KAGVTQTPRYLIKTRGQQVTLSCSPISGHRSVSWYQQTPGQGLQFLFEYFSETQRNKGNFPGRFSGRQFSNSRSEMNVSTLELGDSALYLCASSSTGGDQPQHFGDGTRLSIL.

The chain employs TRBV12-3 or TRBV12-4 and TRBJ2-7; D unresolved. The CDR3 is 12 residues long. Trimming shortened V by 3 bases and J by 2 bases, and 5 bases separated the two germline ends. CDR3: CASSFITYEQYF. CDR3 nucleotide sequence: TGTGCCAGCAGTTTTATAACCTACGAGCAGTACTTC.

This clone occurred many times. The chain joins TRBV5-4 to TRBJ1-2; 8 nucleotides agree with TRBD1. The CDR3 has 13 residues. Germline-derived CDR1 and CDR2 are SGHNT and YYREEE (reference sequence). The V segment lost 4 bases and the J segment 6 bases; nucleotides outside the gene matches: 5. The CDR3 sequence is CASSRGQGDGYTF. The CDR3 DNA follows: TGTGCCAGCAGCCGAGGACAGGGAGATGGCTACACCTTC. The full variable domain, its missing parts supplied by reference TRBV5-4 and TRBJ1-2, is ETGVTQSPTHLIKTRGQQVTLRCSSQSGHNTVSWYQQALGQGPQFIFQYYREEENGRGNFPPRFSGLQFPNYSSELNVNALELDDSALYLCASSRGQGDGYTFGSGTRLTVV.

The chain is built from TRBV6-6 and TRBJ2-7; 8 bases match TRBD1. With 2 bases clipped from V and 3 bases from J, the junction kept 6 bases outside the gene matches. This CDR3 is 15 amino acids long. Germline-derived CDR1 and CDR2 are MNHNY and SVGAGI (reference sequence). The chain's CDR3 is CASSYAGGKSYEQYF. In DNA form, the CDR3 reads TGTGCCAGCAGTTACGCAGGGGGCAAAAGCTACGAGCAGTACTTC.

V is TRBV13 and J is TRBJ1-1, with TRBD1 as a possible D gene (5 bases). The CDR3 spans 16 residues. CDR1 PRHDT and CDR2 FYEKMQ come from the germline V gene (reference sequence). The V gene lost 4 bases and the J gene lost 3 bases, with 18 bases spanning the gap. Here the CDR3 DNA reads TGTGCCAGCAGCTCGGACGGATTAACGGGGGACACTGAAGCTTTCTTT. Protein product: CASSSDGLTGDTEAFF.

In this sample, this clone turned up once. The chain is built from TRBV3-1 (or the pseudogene TRBV3-2) and TRBJ1-2; D might be TRBD1 (5 bases). CDR1 is LGHDT and CDR2 is YNNKEL in the germline V gene (reference sequence). V was cut by 5 bases and J by 2 bases, with 12 bases left in between. The CDR3 runs to 14 residues. CDR3 protein: CASSFQGPNYGYTF. The CDR3 nucleotides read TGTGCCAGCAGCTTCCAGGGCCCAAACTATGGCTACACCTTC.

The chain combines TRBV21-1 with TRBJ2-7; the table gives TRBD2 as D, unverified against the DNA. TRBV21-1 is a listed pseudogene. The CDR3 consists of 14 residues. Here the CDR3 DNA reads TGTGCCAGAATTGGGCACAGAAGGAGGTACGAGCAGTACTTC. As protein: CARIGHRRRYEQYF.

J is TRBJ1-1 and V is TRBV10-1; no clear D gene. The CDR3 contains 14 residues. V lost 1 base and J lost 10, with 16 bases in between. CDR1 is WNHNN and CDR2 is SYGVQD in the germline V gene (reference sequence). CDR3 in DNA: TGCGCCAGCAGTGAGTTAGACCGACGGGTAGGAGCTTTCTTT. It codes for CASSELDRRVGAFF.

J is TRBJ2-7 and V is TRBV6-1; tentative D call: TRBD1 (6 bases). This CDR3 spans 15 amino acids. The germline CDR1 and CDR2 sequences are MNHNS and SASEGT. Trimming pared 0 bases from V and 4 bases from J, leaving 13 bases between. This CDR3 is CASSEAPTTGYEQYF. CDR3 nucleotide sequence: TGTGCCAGCAGTGAAGCCCCGACTACAGGGTACGAGCAGTACTTC.

The CDR3 DNA reads as TGTGCCAGCAGCTTAGTCTCACAGAACTACGAGCAGTACTTC. Its protein is CASSLVSQNYEQYF. The chain carries TRBV7-2 and TRBJ2-7; D gene uncertain. The germline CDR1 and CDR2 sequences are SGHTA and FQGNSA. The CDR3 runs 14 residues. The ends were cut back, 1 base at V and 3 bases at J, with 10 bases in the middle. The variable domain in full, with the rest retrieved from reference TRBV7-2 and TRBJ2-7, is GAGVSQSPSNKVTEKGKDVELRCDPISGHTALYWYRQSLGQGLEFLIYFQGNSAPDKSGLPSDRFSAERTGGSVSTLTIQRTQQEDSAVYLCASSLVSQNYEQYFGPGTRLTVT.

This clone has only a few counts. The chain joins TRBV19 to TRBJ1-4; the D gene is possibly TRBD1 (5 bases). With 5 bases removed from V and 8 bases from J, the gap between germline ends came to 12 bases. The CDR3 has 13 amino acids. The germline gives CDR1 LNHDA, CDR2 SQIVND (reference sequence). CDR3 in DNA: TGTGCCAGTAGTGACAGCGCTTACGAAAAACTGTTTTTT. It translates to CASSDSAYEKLFF.

The chain carries TRBV19 and TRBJ2-3; D possibly corresponds to TRBD2 (5 bases). V dropped 6 bases and J dropped 8 bases, with 18 bases sitting between them. From germline, CDR1 is LNHDA and CDR2 SQIVND (reference sequence). This CDR3 comprises 14 residues. CDR3 coding DNA: TGTGCCAGTAGCGCCGTCGCGGCTGAGGGTACGCAGTATTTT. Amino acids: CASSAVAAEGTQYF.

This clone was seen a handful of times. The chain recombines TRBV5-6 with TRBJ2-7; D not certain. The germline V gene has CDR1 SGHDT and CDR2 YYEEEE. This CDR3 has 11 residues. V was cut by 3 bases and J by 6 bases, with 7 bases left in between. For the CDR3, the DNA is TGTGCCAGCAGCTCGGGTGGCGAGCAGTACTTC. The encoded protein is CASSSGGEQYF. Using reference TRBV5-6 and TRBJ2-7 for the parts outside the CDR3, the full variable domain is DAGVTQSPTHLIKTRGQQVTLRCSPKSGHDTVSWYQQALGQGPQFIFQYYEEEERQRGNFPDRFSGHQFPNYSSELNVNALLLGDSALYLCASSSGGEQYFGPGTRLTVT.

This chain links TRBV28 with TRBJ1-2; 11 bases line up with TRBD1. The germline CDR1 and CDR2 sequences are MDHEN and SYDVKM. The V and J ends lost 1 base and 5 bases, in that order; junction bases with no gene match: 18. This CDR3 comprises 20 residues. The CDR3: CASSLSGTPIVGTGGYGYTF. CDR3 DNA sequence: TGTGCCAGCAGTTTATCCGGGACACCAATTGTGGGGACAGGGGGATATGGCTACACCTTC.

This clone was seen a handful of times. The V call is TRBV5-1, the J call TRBJ2-1; TRBD2 agrees at 7 bases. CDR1 and CDR2 from the germline V gene are SGHRS and YFSETQ. The CDR3 is 18 residues long. V lost 0 bases, J lost 0 bases, and 9 bases stayed unmatched. The CDR3 loop reads CASSLVRGRGFSYNEQFF. The CDR3 DNA reads as TGCGCCAGCAGCTTGGTTCGTGGGCGGGGGTTCTCCTACAATGAGCAGTTCTTC.

This chain uses TRBV28 with TRBJ1-4; tentatively, D is TRBD1 (5 bases). Germline V gene data show CDR1 as MDHEN and CDR2 as SYDVKM. CDR3 length equals 16 residues. Trimming cost V 5 bases and J 3 bases, with 16 bases left between them. As DNA, the CDR3 is TGTGCCAGCAGTCTGCCGCGACGGACATCTAATGAAAAACTGTTTTTT. Translating gives CASSLPRRTSNEKLFF.

The J gene is TRBJ2-7, the V gene TRBV3-1 (or the pseudogene TRBV3-2); weak D call: TRBD2 (5 bases). CDR1 and CDR2 from the germline V gene are LGHDT and YNNKEL (reference sequence). The length of the CDR3 is 12 residues. The V end was cut by 2 bases, the J end by 7 bases, with 9 bases between. CDR3 in amino acids: CASSQPPGEQYF. The DNA of the CDR3 is TGTGCCAGCAGCCAACCCCCGGGGGAGCAGTACTTC.

V and J are TRBV6-5 and TRBJ1-6; 7 bases are shared with TRBD1. Germline V gene data show CDR1 as MNHEY and CDR2 as SVGAGI. The CDR3 runs 14 residues. V gave up 6 bases and J gave up 17 bases; unmatched junction bases: 16. CDR3 sequence: CASSRDSGLELFHF. CDR3 bases: TGTGCCAGCAGCCGGGACAGTGGCTTGGAGTTATTCCACTTT.

V is TRBV3-1 (or the pseudogene TRBV3-2) and J is TRBJ2-2, with TRBD2 matching over 10 bases. The length of the CDR3 is 14 residues. Germline CDR1 is LGHDT and CDR2 is YNNKEL (reference sequence). V shed 6 bases and J 5 bases; nucleotides not matched to a gene: 3. In nucleotides, the CDR3 is TGTGCCAGCAGAAGCGGGGGGGCAACCGGGGAGCTGTTTTTT. This encodes CASRSGGATGELFF.

The chain combines TRBV18 with TRBJ1-6, with no clear D. Germline-derived CDR1 and CDR2 are KGHSH and LQKENI. The germline V and J ends were trimmed by 3 bases and 7 bases, with 13 bases remaining between them. The CDR3 runs to 15 residues. CDR3 bases: TGTGCCAGCTCACCGGTAGCCCTTGGGAATTCACCCCTCCACTTT. It yields the protein CASSPVALGNSPLHF.

The chain has TRBV11-2 and TRBJ1-2, with TRBD1 identical over 9 bases. CDR3 size: 14 residues. J gave up 2 bases and V 3 bases, and 1 base lay outside the gene matches. Germline loops: CDR1 SGHAT, CDR2 FQNNGV. CDR3 protein: CASSFGTGNYGYTF. The CDR3 DNA reads as TGTGCCAGCAGCTTCGGGACAGGGAACTATGGCTACACCTTC. The full variable domain, rest sourced from reference TRBV11-2 and TRBJ1-2, is EAGVAQSPRYKIIEKRQSVAFWCNPISGHATLYWYQQILGQGPKLLIQFQNNGVVDDSQLPKDRFSAERLKGVDSTLKIQPAKLEDSAVYLCASSFGTGNYGYTFGSGTRLTVV.

The chain joins TRBV2 to TRBJ2-7; 7 nucleotides agree with TRBD1. The CDR3 has 14 residues. Germline V gene data show CDR1 as SNHLY and CDR2 as FYNNEI. V lost 6 bases and J lost 0; bases outside the gene matches: 5. CDR3 DNA: TGTGCCAGCAGGGGGGACAGTTCCTCCTACGAGCAGTACTTC. It translates to CASRGDSSSYEQYF.

This clone appeared a single time. The rearrangement joins TRBV7-9 to TRBJ2-2; 10 nucleotides agree with TRBD1. The ends lost 5 bases at V and 5 bases at J; junction bases unmatched: 8. CDR1 SEHNR and CDR2 FQNEAQ come from the germline V gene (reference sequence). The CDR3 extends over 16 amino acids. The CDR3 reads CASSHRDRGLTGELFF. For the CDR3, the DNA is TGTGCCAGCAGCCACCGGGACAGGGGATTGACCGGGGAGCTGTTTTTT. The full variable domain, its missing parts supplied by reference TRBV7-9 and TRBJ2-2, is DTGVSQNPRHKITKRGQNVTFRCDPISEHNRLYWYRQTLGQGPEFLTYFQNEAQLEKSRLLSDRFSAERPKGSFSTLEIQRTEQGDSAMYLCASSHRDRGLTGELFFGEGSRLTVL.

This clone was picked up one time. The chain links TRBV18 to TRBJ2-7; 9 bases are shared with TRBD1. Germline CDR1 and CDR2: KGHSH and LQKENI. V shed 3 bases and J 5 bases; nucleotides not matched to a gene: 8. The CDR3 is 15 residues long. The CDR3 DNA follows: TGTGCCAGCTCACCCGGCCGGGACAGGGTAGACGAGCAGTACTTC. Translating it yields CASSPGRDRVDEQYF.

This sequence joins TRBV28 and TRBJ2-1, with 10 bases that match TRBD1. The CDR3 consists of 15 residues. The J segment lost 5 bases and the V segment lost 5 bases, leaving 6 bases of the junction unmatched. CDR1 and CDR2 from the germline V gene are MDHEN and SYDVKM. The CDR3 DNA reads as TGTGCCAGCAGTACCGCCGGGACAGGGGACAATGAGCAGTTCTTC. Translated, it gives CASSTAGTGDNEQFF.